A selection of T cell receptor beta chains follows, all from one sample in a study of blood T cell repertoires in COVID-19. Sequencing was performed with immunoSEQ multiplex PCR; in TCRdb, only in-frame clones are kept and a portion is missing. The top ten hold around a fifth of the sample, which has 150,000 or so clones, 84% seen once. Sequenced material: peripheral blood. The source of these receptors is a woman aged 80 or over with acute or convalescent COVID-19. The CDR3 runs from the conserved cysteine through the conserved F or W. Each record gives: J gene, V gene, D gene, clone size, CDR3 DNA, CDR3 protein. A D gene is named only where the DNA matches it firmly. The size field is filled for only some rows; it gives once, few, many or a size class.

TRBJ2-3	TRBV2	TRBD2	.	TGTGCCAGCAAGAGACTAGCGGCTAGCACAGATACGCAGTATTTT	CASKRLAASTDTQYF
TRBJ2-7	TRBV7-2	.	.	TGTGCCAGCAGCCCCACACCGGGGAGAGGGGAGCAGTACTTC	CASSPTPGRGEQYF
TRBJ2-7	TRBV28	.	few	TGTGCCAGCAGTTTGAAGCGGGAGCAGTACTTC	CASSLKREQYF
TRBJ1-6	TRBV19	TRBD1	.	TGTGCCAGTAGTGGGACAGTAGTATCACCCCTCCACTTT	CASSGTVVSPLHF
TRBJ1-2	TRBV20-1	.	.	TGCAGTGCTAGGCGGGTCTATGGCTACACCTTC	CSARRVYGYTF
TRBJ2-1	TRBV5-1	TRBD2	.	TGCGCCAGCAGCTCGGGACTCCCGGGGGGGCAGTTCTTC	CASSSGLPGGQFF
TRBJ1-2	TRBV21-1	.	.	TGTGCCAGCAGGCCGGACAGGGCCACAAACTATGGCTACACCTTC	CASRPDRATNYGYTF
TRBJ1-1	TRBV18	TRBD1	.	TGTGCCAGCTCACCGGCATGGGACAGGCGAACGACTGAAGCTTTCTTT	CASSPAWDRRTTEAFF
TRBJ1-1	TRBV12-3/TRBV12-4	.	.	TGTGCCAGCAGCCTGACGGAGTTCACTGAAGCTTTCTTT	CASSLTEFTEAFF
TRBJ2-3	TRBV9	TRBD1	.	TGTGCCAGCAGCACAGCCGGGACAGCTACAGATACGCAGTATTTT	CASSTAGTATDTQYF
TRBJ2-3	TRBV7-9	.	.	TGTGCCAGCAGCTTAACCGGGGCAGATACGCAGTATTTT	CASSLTGADTQYF
TRBJ2-1	TRBV5-1	TRBD1	.	TGCGCCAGCAGCTTGTCAGGGGGCGCATACAATGAGCAGTTCTTC	CASSLSGGAYNEQFF
TRBJ2-1	TRBV19	TRBD1	.	TGTGCCAGTAGCTGGGGACAGGGGGGATACAATGAGCAGTTCTTC	CASSWGQGGYNEQFF
TRBJ1-6	TRBV9	.	.	TGTGCCAGCAGCGTAGCTCCGGGACTGATAAATTCACCCCTCCACTTT	CASSVAPGLINSPLHF
TRBJ2-3	TRBV9	.	few	TGTGCCAGCAGCGTAGCCCGGGGGGCGGTTAGCACAGATACGCAGTATTTT	CASSVARGAVSTDTQYF
TRBJ1-3	TRBV5-1	.	.	TGCGCCAGCAGCCCGGGAAACACCATATATTTT	CASSPGNTIYF
TRBJ2-7	TRBV6-5	TRBD2	.	TGTGCCAGCAGTTCCCAGCGGGAGCGCACCTACGAGCAGTACTTC	CASSSQRERTYEQYF
TRBJ1-6	TRBV6-1	.	.	TGTGCCAGCAGTGCCCCCCCCCTGGGGCGAAATTCACCCCTCCACTTT	CASSAPPLGRNSPLHF
TRBJ1-1	TRBV5-1	TRBD1	.	TGCGCCAGCAGCATAAGGACAGGGGCGGACACTGAAGCTTTCTTT	CASSIRTGADTEAFF
TRBJ2-1	TRBV19	TRBD1	.	TGTGCCAGTAGTGGAGGACAGGGTAATTACAATGAGCAGTTCTTC	CASSGGQGNYNEQFF
TRBJ1-2	TRBV30	.	once	TGTGCCTGGAGCCAGGGGCGTAACTATGGCTACACCTTC	CAWSQGRNYGYTF
TRBJ2-7	TRBV6-2/TRBV6-3	TRBD1	.	TGTGCCAGCAGCCCTCTCCCCGGGACAGGGTCCGGCGAGCAGTACTTC	CASSPLPGTGSGEQYF
TRBJ1-6	TRBV6-6	.	.	TGTGCCAGCAGTTACTCGCAGGGTGATAATTCACCCCTCCACTTT	CASSYSQGDNSPLHF
TRBJ2-1	TRBV7-3	TRBD2	.	TGTGCCAGCAGCGGTAGCGGGTCGGAGCTCGGTGAGCAGTTCTTC	CASSGSGSELGEQFF
TRBJ2-2	TRBV19	.	.	TGTGCCAGTAGTACTTCTCCTAGCGCCACCGGGGAGCTGTTTTTT	CASSTSPSATGELFF
TRBJ2-1	TRBV3-1/TRBV3-2	TRBD1	.	TGTGCCAGCGGACCAACCCCACAAGGGACAGGGGTCCACAATGAGCAGTTCTTC	CASGPTPQGTGVHNEQFF
TRBJ1-5	TRBV10-3	TRBD1	once	TGTGCCATCAGTCCCTTAGGGGGCAACAATCAGCCCCAGCATTTT	CAISPLGGNNQPQHF
TRBJ1-1	TRBV7-9	TRBD1	.	TGTGCCAGCAGTCGCCGGGACAGGGATGAAGCTTTCTTT	CASSRRDRDEAFF
TRBJ1-1	TRBV28	.	.	TGTGCCAGCAGTTTGGGGGGGCAGGGAGATACTGAAGCTTTCTTT	CASSLGGQGDTEAFF
TRBJ2-5	TRBV2	TRBD2	few	TGTGCCAGCAGTCCCCCTGGCGGGAGAAGTGAGACCCAGTACTTC	CASSPPGGRSETQYF
TRBJ2-3	TRBV5-4	.	.	TGTGCCAGCAGCTTGGGTGTACCGACTCCCACAGATACGCAGTATTTT	CASSLGVPTPTDTQYF
TRBJ2-3	TRBV27	TRBD2	once	TGTGCCAGCAGTCGGGACCTTCGGGGGGAGCGGACAGATACGCAGTATTTT	CASSRDLRGERTDTQYF
TRBJ1-5	TRBV21-1	.	.	TGTGCCAGCAGCAAAGCTTCGGGGGGCGGTCATCAGCCCCAGCATTTT	CASSKASGGGHQPQHF
TRBJ2-2	TRBV5-4	.	.	TGTGCCAGCAGCGAGGCCTGGGGAGGTAACACCGGGGAGCTGTTTTTT	CASSEAWGGNTGELFF
TRBJ2-2	TRBV28	TRBD1	.	TGTGCCAGCAGTCCGTACAGGGGGGACACCGGGGAGCTGTTTTTT	CASSPYRGDTGELFF
TRBJ2-7	TRBV2	TRBD1	once	TGTGCCAGCAGTGGGCCGGGACAGGTCTACGAGCAGTACTTC	CASSGPGQVYEQYF
TRBJ1-5	TRBV2	TRBD1	.	TGTGCCAGCAGTGACAGGACAGGGGGCAATCAGCCCCAGCATTTT	CASSDRTGGNQPQHF
TRBJ1-5	TRBV19	.	.	TGTGCCAGTAGTATAGATGATGGGAGAAGGGTTGGTGCCGGCAATCAGCCCCAGCATTTT	CASSIDDGRRVGAGNQPQHF
TRBJ1-1	TRBV27	.	.	TGTGCCAGCCCATTTTCCACAGGTGCGAACACTGAAGCTTTCTTT	CASPFSTGANTEAFF
TRBJ1-2	TRBV9	TRBD1	.	TGTGCCAGCAGCGTAGAACAGGGGGCTGATGGCTACACCTTC	CASSVEQGADGYTF